Shown below are 32 T cell receptor beta chains from a single sample sequenced in a study of blood T cell repertoires in COVID-19. TCRdb keeps only in-frame clones here, not all; method: immunoSEQ multiplex PCR. The data hold fewer than 350,000 clones, with around 88% observed a single time. Sequenced sample: PBMCs or T cells enriched from blood (not recorded which). The receptors originated from a woman aged 35 to 49 who had recovered from COVID-19.

The chain combines TRBV11-3 with TRBJ1-4, with no clear D. Germline V lookup: CDR1 SGHNT, CDR2 YENEEA. This CDR3 has 13 amino acids. Trimming took off 10 bases at V and 7 bases at J, with 16 bases between the two ends. Written as DNA, the CDR3 is TGTGCCACACAGTGGCCTGCGGGTGAAAAACTGTTTTTT. Protein: CATQWPAGEKLFF.

In this sample, this clone turned up once. The chain links TRBV18 to TRBJ1-5, with 7 bases that match TRBD1. The CDR3 length is 15 residues. Per the germline V gene, CDR1 is KGHSH and CDR2 is LQKENI. V lost 6 bases to trimming and J lost 6 bases; unmatched junction nucleotides: 11. The CDR3 spells CASSPDRVSGQPQHF. The CDR3 DNA reads TGTGCCAGCTCTCCAGACAGGGTGAGCGGTCAGCCCCAGCATTTT.

This rearrangement joins TRBV11-2 to TRBJ2-2, with unresolved D. This CDR3 comprises 15 residues. Trimming removed 5 bases at V and 2 bases at J, with 12 bases between. The germline CDR1 and CDR2 sequences are SGHAT and FQNNGV. CDR3 residues: CASSQQSKNTGELFF. Here the CDR3 DNA reads TGTGCCAGCAGCCAACAATCAAAAAACACCGGGGAGCTGTTTTTT.

This chain uses TRBV5-1 with TRBJ2-5; no definite D call. Germline loops: CDR1 SGHRS, CDR2 YFSETQ. V lost 3 bases, J lost 2 bases, and 11 bases lay in between. CDR3 length: 14 amino acids. In nucleotides, the CDR3 is TGCGCCAGCAGCTCGGTCTACCAACAAGAGACCCAGTACTTC. Translated, it gives CASSSVYQQETQYF.

This chain joins TRBV7-9 and TRBJ2-1; 8 nucleotides align to TRBD2. Germline CDR1 SEHNR, CDR2 FQNEAQ (reference sequence). The CDR3 extends over 14 amino acids. The junction had 12 bases not matched to a gene; V was cut back by 5 bases and J by 12 bases. This CDR3 is CASSRISGTQMQFF. CDR3 in DNA: TGTGCCAGCAGCCGAATTAGCGGGACGCAGATGCAGTTCTTC.

With respect to this clone: Its ends do not fully match the called genes, so a read error is possible. The CDR3 DNA sequence: TGTGCTAGCAGCTTAGGCCCTAGCGGGAGTGAGACCCAGTACTTC. This encodes CASSLGPSGSETQYF. This chain uses TRBV7-7 with TRBJ2-5, with 10 bases aligning to TRBD2. CDR3 length: 15 amino acids. Germline CDR1 is SSHAT and CDR2 is FNYEAQ (reference sequence).

The rearrangement uses TRBV2 and TRBJ2-6; perhaps TRBD1 as D (5 bases). Germline CDR1 is SNHLY and CDR2 is FYNNEI. The CDR3 is 15 residues long. V shed 6 bases and J shed 0 bases, with 9 bases lying between them. The CDR3 DNA follows: TGTGCCAGCAGCGACAGAAACTCTGGGGCCAACGTCCTGACTTTC. The encoded protein is CASSDRNSGANVLTF.

The rearrangement uses TRBV5-1 and TRBJ1-1; D is possibly TRBD1 (6 bases). Germline V gene sequence: CDR1 SGHRS, CDR2 YFSETQ. The CDR3 extends over 16 amino acids. V lost 4 bases and J lost 1, with 17 bases in between. The CDR3 bases are TGCGCCAGCAGCCTGGCGTCGGGACATAAGAACACTGAAGCTTTCTTT. It translates to CASSLASGHKNTEAFF.

The chain employs TRBV4-3 and TRBJ1-4, with D maybe TRBD1 (6 bases). CDR3 length: 15 residues. Trimming removed 4 bases at V and 7 bases at J, with 16 bases between. Germline V CDR1 and CDR2: LGHNA, YSLEER. The DNA for the CDR3 is TGCGCCAGCAGCCGGGGGGGGCAGGGAGGTGAAAAACTGTTTTTT. Translation gives CASSRGGQGGEKLFF.

This chain links TRBV7-3 with TRBJ2-7, with a tentative D call TRBD2 (6 bases). V lost 1 base and J lost 5, with 9 bases in between. The CDR3 spans 13 residues. Germline V lookup: CDR1 SGHTA, CDR2 FQGTGA. CDR3 coding DNA: TGTGCCAGCAGCTTAAGCAGGGAGGACGAGCAGTACTTC. It specifies CASSLSREDEQYF.

V usage is TRBV7-2 and J usage is TRBJ2-2; 9 bases agree with TRBD1. V lost 4 bases and J lost 5; bases outside the gene matches: 11. The CDR3 is 17 residues long. Germline values: CDR1 SGHTA, CDR2 FQGNSA. DNA for the CDR3: TGTGCCAGCAGCTATAGCTTGGGACAGGGTCGGACCGGGGAGCTGTTTTTT. It translates to CASSYSLGQGRTGELFF.

The chain is built from TRBV7-2 and TRBJ2-1; tentatively, D is TRBD1 (6 bases). Trimming pared 6 bases from V and 2 bases from J, leaving 17 bases between. Germline V gene data show CDR1 as SGHTA and CDR2 as FQGNSA. CDR3 length: 16 amino acids. The CDR3 nucleotides read TGTGCCAGCAGTTCATTGGGACACCTAACCTACAATGAGCAGTTCTTC. Its protein product is CASSSLGHLTYNEQFF.

V and J are TRBV5-1 and TRBJ2-2, with D possibly matching TRBD2 (8 bases). V lost 0 bases, J lost 5 bases, and 14 bases lay in between. Germline V gives CDR1 SGHRS, CDR2 YFSETQ. The CDR3 spans 16 residues. The DNA for the CDR3 is TGCGCCAGCAGCTTGGCCGGGAGGGGGCCGACCGGGGAGCTGTTTTTT. Protein: CASSLAGRGPTGELFF.

The chain uses TRBV7-9 and TRBJ1-2; possibly TRBD1 for D (6 bases). CDR1 and CDR2 from the germline V gene are SEHNR and FQNEAQ (reference sequence). CDR3 size: 15 residues. V was cut by 5 bases and J by 4 bases, with 17 bases left in between. CDR3 in amino acids: CASSPGQRETYGYTF. CDR3 nucleotide sequence: TGTGCCAGCAGCCCAGGACAGAGGGAGACCTATGGCTACACCTTC.

The V gene is TRBV7-9, the J gene TRBJ1-2; TRBD1 might be the D (6 bases). The V and J ends lost 5 bases and 8 bases respectively, with 15 bases between them. The CDR3 covers 13 residues. The germline CDR1 and CDR2 sequences are SEHNR and FQNEAQ (reference sequence). The CDR3 nucleotides read TGTGCCAGCAGCGCACCATCAGGGGTCGGCTACACCTTC. Protein product: CASSAPSGVGYTF.

The V call is TRBV7-3, the J call TRBJ1-6; D is unclear. This CDR3 is 15 amino acids long. Germline V lookup: CDR1 SGHTA, CDR2 FQGTGA. V was trimmed by 5 bases and J by 12 bases, leaving 20 bases between them. The CDR3 sequence: CASSLDGVPSRPLHF. The CDR3, as DNA: TGTGCCAGCAGCCTTGACGGAGTACCCAGTAGACCCCTCCACTTT.

The chain is built from TRBV19 and TRBJ1-1; D gene ambiguous. The germline V gene has CDR1 LNHDA and CDR2 SQIVND (reference sequence). CDR3 size: 14 residues. Trimming stripped 4 bases from V and 0 bases from J, with 9 bases between. The DNA for the CDR3 is TGTGCCAGTAGTAGCTATTCCATGAACACTGAAGCTTTCTTT. Its protein product is CASSSYSMNTEAFF. Using reference TRBV19 and TRBJ1-1 for the parts outside the CDR3, the full variable domain is DGGITQSPKYLFRKEGQNVTLSCEQNLNHDAMYWYRQDPGQGLRLIYYSQIVNDFQKGDIAEGYSVSREKKESFPLTVTSAQKNPTAFYLCASSSYSMNTEAFFGQGTRLTVV.

This clone was detected ten times or more. The rearrangement joins TRBV19 to TRBJ1-5, with a tentative D call TRBD1 (5 bases). This CDR3 comprises 16 residues. Germline V lookup: CDR1 LNHDA, CDR2 SQIVND (reference sequence). The ends were cut back, 5 bases at V and 0 bases at J, with 14 bases in the middle. CDR3 sequence (DNA): TGTGCCAGTAGTGGCTCCGGGGGTTATAGCAATCAGCCCCAGCATTTT. It is translated as CASSGSGGYSNQPQHF.

This clone has a handful of counts. CDR3 amino acids: CAWSRQGQETQYF. CDR3 DNA sequence: TGTGCCTGGAGCAGACAGGGCCAAGAGACCCAGTACTTC. The genes are TRBV30 and TRBJ2-5, with 7 bases matching TRBD1. Per germline, CDR1 GTSNPN and CDR2 SVGIG (reference sequence). The CDR3 runs to 13 residues. J lost 1 base, V lost 3 bases, and 2 bases had no gene match.

This chain connects TRBV4-2 to TRBJ2-7; 7 bases agree with TRBD1. This CDR3 region has 15 residues. Losses at the gene ends were 0 bases for V and 3 bases for J; bases not matched to a gene: 5. Looked up from germline, CDR1 is LGHNA and CDR2 is YNFKEQ. The CDR3 coding sequence is TGTGCCAGCAGCCAAGATGAGGGGGCCCGCTACGAGCAGTACTTC. Its translation is CASSQDEGARYEQYF.

The V gene is TRBV24-1, the J gene TRBJ2-3, with D tentatively TRBD1 (5 bases). CDR1 is KGHDR, CDR2 SFDVKD, per germline. There are 16 residues in the CDR3. Trimming pared 3 bases from V and 2 bases from J, leaving 14 bases between. The CDR3 DNA reads as TGTGCCACCAGTGATCCAACAGGTGGAGACACAGATACGCAGTATTTT. Amino acids: CATSDPTGGDTDTQYF.

The chain is built from TRBV6-5 and TRBJ1-2; tentative D call: TRBD1 (5 bases). Trimming pared 3 bases from V and 2 bases from J, leaving 10 bases between. Per the germline V gene, CDR1 is MNHEY and CDR2 is SVGAGI. The CDR3 has 14 amino acids. CDR3 amino acids: CASSYNAGNYGYTF. The CDR3 nucleotides are TGTGCCAGCAGTTATAATGCAGGGAACTATGGCTACACCTTC.

The genes are TRBV11-1 and TRBJ2-7, with D possibly TRBD1 on 6 matching bases. The CDR3 covers 13 residues. Trimming pared 5 bases from V and 7 bases from J, leaving 15 bases between. Germline V gene sequence: CDR1 SGHAT, CDR2 FQDESV (reference sequence). CDR3 DNA sequence: TGTGCCAGCAGCGAGACACAGGGAGTTGAGCAGTACTTC. This gives the protein CASSETQGVEQYF.

The chain links TRBV3-1 (or the pseudogene TRBV3-2) to TRBJ2-5; 7 positions match TRBD2. The V and J ends lost 5 bases and 2 bases, in that order; junction bases with no gene match: 11. The germline V gene encodes CDR1 LGHDT and CDR2 YNNKEL (reference sequence). The CDR3 spans 16 residues. CDR3 protein: CASSTYGGRGQETQYF. The CDR3 nucleotides are TGTGCCAGCAGCACATATGGCGGGAGAGGGCAAGAGACCCAGTACTTC.

The rearrangement links TRBV28 to TRBJ1-4, with a weak D call TRBD1 (5 bases). CDR1 is MDHEN and CDR2 is SYDVKM in the germline V gene. Trimming cost V 6 bases and J 1 base, with 9 bases left between them. The CDR3 is made up of 14 amino acids. CDR3 in amino acids: CASSSGGTNEKLFF. CDR3 sequence (DNA): TGTGCCAGCAGCTCGGGGGGAACTAATGAAAAACTGTTTTTT.

The chain is built from TRBV6-5 and TRBJ1-6, with TRBD1 as a possible D gene (6 bases). Trimming removed 0 bases at V and 7 bases at J, with 13 bases between. Germline V CDR1 and CDR2: MNHEY, SVGAGI. This CDR3 region has 16 residues. The CDR3 spells CASSYSIGTKNSPLHF. CDR3 coding DNA: TGTGCCAGCAGTTACTCGATCGGGACAAAGAATTCACCCCTCCACTTT.

The chain is built from TRBV12-3 or TRBV12-4 and TRBJ2-7, with 8 bases lining up with TRBD2. The CDR3 contains 13 residues. The V and J ends lost 6 bases and 5 bases, in that order; junction bases with no gene match: 6. CDR3: CASRAGEIDEQYF. The CDR3 DNA follows: TGTGCCAGCAGAGCGGGAGAGATCGACGAGCAGTACTTC.

This chain connects TRBV11-2 to TRBJ2-1; D is unclear. CDR3 length equals 13 residues. The germline V gene has CDR1 SGHAT and CDR2 FQNNGV. Trimming left V 1 base short and J 5 bases short, with 6 bases between. The CDR3 loop is CASSLVQNNEQFF. The CDR3 region has the DNA TGTGCCAGCAGCTTAGTCCAAAACAATGAGCAGTTCTTC.

The gene calls are TRBV28 and TRBJ1-2; D gene unclear. CDR1 MDHEN and CDR2 SYDVKM come from the germline V gene. The CDR3 sequence is 16 residues long. The germline V and J ends were trimmed by 5 bases and 3 bases, with 19 bases remaining between them. The CDR3 loop reads CASSGSGAGRDYGYTF. The CDR3, as DNA: TGTGCCAGCAGTGGGTCGGGTGCTGGAAGAGACTATGGCTACACCTTC.

This clone was found once. The V gene is TRBV6-5, the J gene TRBJ1-1; D is possibly TRBD1 (6 bases). The CDR3 loop spans 14 amino acids. The ends were cut back, 7 bases at V and 4 bases at J, with 16 bases in the middle. Germline V CDR1 and CDR2: MNHEY, SVGAGI. CDR3 coding DNA: TGTGCCAGCACCATCGGGGGGCGCGGCACTGAAGCTTTCTTT. As protein: CASTIGGRGTEAFF.

V usage is TRBV3-1 (or the pseudogene TRBV3-2) and J usage is TRBJ2-7; 8 nucleotides line up with TRBD2. CDR1 is LGHDT and CDR2 is YNNKEL in the germline V gene (reference sequence). The trim removed 4 bases at V and 4 bases at J, leaving 12 bases unmatched. This CDR3 has 16 amino acids. The CDR3 bases are TGTGCCAGCAGCCTAGTTTTTCGGGAGGGCCTTTACGAGCAGTACTTC. This sequence encodes CASSLVFREGLYEQYF.

This chain uses TRBV24-1 with TRBJ2-1, with no clear D. Germline CDR1 and CDR2: KGHDR and SFDVKD. This CDR3 region has 13 residues. V gave up 5 bases and J gave up 8 bases, with 12 bases separating them. The CDR3 protein is CATSVSWADEQFF. The DNA for the CDR3 is TGTGCCACCAGTGTCAGCTGGGCCGATGAGCAGTTCTTC.